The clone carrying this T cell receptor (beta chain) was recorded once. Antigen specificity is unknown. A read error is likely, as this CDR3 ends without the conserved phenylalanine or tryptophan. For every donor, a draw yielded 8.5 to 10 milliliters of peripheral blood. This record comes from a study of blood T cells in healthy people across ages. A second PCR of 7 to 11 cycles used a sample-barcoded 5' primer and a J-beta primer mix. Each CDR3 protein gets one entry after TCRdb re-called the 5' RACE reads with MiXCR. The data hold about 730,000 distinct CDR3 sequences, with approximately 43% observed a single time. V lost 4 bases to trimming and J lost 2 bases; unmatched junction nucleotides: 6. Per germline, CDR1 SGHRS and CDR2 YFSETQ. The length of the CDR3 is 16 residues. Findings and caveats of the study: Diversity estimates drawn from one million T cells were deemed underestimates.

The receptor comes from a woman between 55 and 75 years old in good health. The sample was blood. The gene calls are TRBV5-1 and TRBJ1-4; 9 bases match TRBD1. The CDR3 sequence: CASSATGGATNEKLFL. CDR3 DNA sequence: TGCGCCAGCAGCGCGACAGGGGGGGCGACTAATGAAAAACTGTTTTTG.